These 7 T cell receptor beta chains share one sample of origin, sequenced in a study of T cell repertoires in cytomegalovirus infection. These receptors have no identified antigens. TCRdb used MiXCR to reprocess the reads, holding one entry per CDR3 protein. In the table there are about 71,000 distinct CDR3 sequences, 20% to 25% of which are singletons. Here the sequenced sample was CD8+ T cells from cultured PBMCs, taken from culture after CMV antigen stimulation. These receptors were collected from a human donor in good health (CMV status not recorded). Some clones in this sample may be carry-over from other donors' samples.

This clonotype turned up a few times. A much larger clone lies one base from this, so it may be a read error. The V and J genes are TRBV6-8 and TRBJ2-7; D is undetermined. V dropped 6 bases and J dropped 3 bases, with 6 bases sitting between them. This CDR3 is 11 amino acids long. CDR1 and CDR2 from the germline V gene are MNHGY and SAAAGT. The CDR3 reads CASSRNYEQYF. In DNA, the CDR3 is TGTGCCAGCAGCCGAAACTACGAGCAGTACTTC.

This clonotype was detected a few times. The chain recombines TRBV7-2 with TRBJ1-5; 10 bases are a match to TRBD1. The CDR3 consists of 16 residues. Germline V gene data show CDR1 as SGHTA and CDR2 as FQGNSA. Trimming removed 5 bases from V and 1 base from J; junction bases left unmatched: 5. CDR3 sequence reads: CASSHMTGGSNQPQHF. CDR3 sequence (DNA): TGTGCCAGCAGCCATATGACAGGGGGCAGCAATCAGCCCCAGCATTTT.

The chain uses TRBV29-1 and TRBJ2-3, with 8 bases identical to TRBD2. The V and J ends lost 5 bases and 0 bases, in that order; junction bases with no gene match: 13. This CDR3 has 17 amino acids. CDR1 SQVTM and CDR2 ANQGSEA come from the germline V gene. CDR3 protein: CSVSGLAGWASTDTQYF. The CDR3 region has the DNA TGCAGCGTTAGCGGTTTAGCGGGGTGGGCTAGCACAGATACGCAGTATTTT.

The table lists this clonotype with a few counts. The chain employs TRBV15 and TRBJ2-5, with TRBD1 as a possible D gene (5 bases). V was cut by 3 bases and J by 0 bases, with 8 bases left in between. The CDR3 length is 14 residues. Germline V gene data show CDR1 as LNHNV and CDR2 as YYDKDF (reference sequence). The CDR3 DNA is TGTGCCACCAGCAGTGTGACAGACCAAGAGACCCAGTACTTC. As protein: CATSSVTDQETQYF.

The chain couples TRBV10-2 to TRBJ1-2, with D possibly TRBD1 on 5 matching bases. The CDR3 spans 14 residues. The germline gives CDR1 WSHSY, CDR2 SAAADI. The V end lost 2 bases, the J end lost 0 bases, and 7 bases lay between the germline ends. Here the CDR3 reads CASSEQGPNYGYTF. The CDR3 coding sequence is TGCGCCAGCAGTGAGCAGGGCCCTAACTATGGCTACACCTTC.

The chain links TRBV28 to TRBJ2-3, with 12 bases matching TRBD1. Germline-derived CDR1 and CDR2 are MDHEN and SYDVKM. V was pared by 5 bases and J by 6 bases, with 9 bases of the junction left unmatched. The CDR3 length is 16 residues. The CDR3 loop is CASSPPPGQGADTQYF. The CDR3 DNA sequence: TGTGCCAGCAGTCCCCCACCGGGACAGGGGGCGGATACGCAGTATTTT.

In the case of this clonotype: A single base separates this from a much larger clone, so it may be a read error. V gene TRBV7-8 combines with J gene TRBJ2-1, with D possibly matching TRBD1 (6 bases). The germline V gene encodes CDR1 SGHVS and CDR2 FQNEAQ. The CDR3 has 14 amino acids. The V gene lost 5 bases and the J gene lost 7 bases, with 15 bases spanning the gap. CDR3 protein: CASSDRNRANEQFF. CDR3 sequence (DNA): TGTGCCAGCAGCGACCGGAACAGGGCGAATGAGCAGTTCTTC.